Shown below are 6 T cell receptor beta chains from a single sample sequenced in a study of T cells after yellow fever vaccination. TCRdb reprocessed the 5' RACE reads with MiXCR, giving one entry per CDR3 protein. The data show about 240,000 distinct CDR3 sequences, with 6.9% seen just once and approximately 0.85% held by the top ten. The sample was CD4+ T cells sorted from PBMCs, taken 15 days after the yellow fever booster vaccination. The receptors here all came from a man aged 30-40 years who received the YFV17D yellow fever vaccine.

This clonotype was counted at least ten times. This CDR3 is CASRPSAGGLGEQYF. The CDR3 nucleotides are TGTGCCAGCAGACCCTCAGCGGGAGGGTTAGGCGAGCAGTACTTC. This chain joins TRBV12-3 or TRBV12-4 and TRBJ2-7, with 10 bases fitting TRBD2. CDR3 length: 15 residues. V shed 6 bases, J shed 6 bases, and the junction held 11 bases outside the gene matches.

This clonotype was counted between two and nine times. The V gene is TRBV20-1, the J gene TRBJ2-6, with TRBD2 as a possible D gene (6 bases). V shed 6 bases and J shed 0 bases, with 12 bases lying between them. Germline V gene sequence: CDR1 DFQATT, CDR2 SNEGSKA (reference sequence). CDR3 length equals 15 residues. CDR3 sequence reads: CSAPLGGSGANVLTF. CDR3 coding DNA: TGCAGTGCCCCATTGGGAGGCTCTGGGGCCAACGTCCTGACTTTC.

This clonotype appeared many times. This chain connects TRBV7-8 to TRBJ2-1, with 12 nucleotides matching TRBD2. V gave up 6 bases and J gave up 10 bases; unmatched junction bases: 7. The length of the CDR3 is 14 residues. Per germline, CDR1 SGHVS and CDR2 FQNEAQ. CDR3 coding DNA: TGTGCCAGCAGGAGACTAGCGGGAGCTAGCGAGCAGTTCTTC. It is translated as CASRRLAGASEQFF.

V usage is TRBV4-2 and J usage is TRBJ1-1; maybe TRBD1 (6 bases). From germline, CDR1 is LGHNA and CDR2 YNFKEQ. V lost 4 bases and J 0 bases, leaving 33 bases between the germline ends. The CDR3 is made up of 22 amino acids. CDR3 DNA: TGTGCCAGCAGCCGCTCTAGGGGGGGGCGATTTTTTCGAAGTTTCGTGAACACTGAAGCTTTCTTT. Translating it yields CASSRSRGGRFFRSFVNTEAFF.

There are a few counts of this clonotype. This rearrangement joins TRBV12-3 or TRBV12-4 to TRBJ1-3; D gene uncertain. The CDR3 has 16 amino acids. The germline V and J ends were trimmed by 6 bases and 3 bases, with 18 bases remaining between them. The CDR3 loop is CASSLFLGPGGNTIYF. The CDR3 region has the DNA TGTGCCAGCAGCCTATTCCTTGGACCAGGTGGAAACACCATATATTTT.

This clonotype was detected only a few times. The chain has TRBV7-2 and TRBJ2-7; D unclear. The CDR3 sequence is 15 residues long. Germline V gene lookup returns CDR1 SGHTA and CDR2 FQGNSA. V lost 1 base to trimming and J lost 2 bases, with 12 bases between them. The CDR3 sequence: CASSLGVAAAYEQYF. The CDR3 DNA is TGTGCCAGCAGCTTAGGAGTGGCGGCGGCCTACGAGCAGTACTTC.